This note documents a single TCR beta chain sequence. This clone is classified as medium-sized (0.01 to 0.1%). Its antigen target is currently unknown. No much larger clone is present one base from it, and per-base qualities are unavailable. TCR beta CDR3 regions were sequenced from DNA using the immunoSEQ Assay. The original methods were these. T cell density was computed as TCR beta template counts normalized to usable DNA estimated by amplifying housekeeping genes. Richness was estimated using the preseqR package, with extrapolation to 400,000 templates for PBMC samples and to 120,000 templates for tissue samples. Clonality was defined as one minus Pielou's evenness. To identify tissue-enriched TCRs, differential abundance testing was run on productive amino-acid clonotypes with a minimum total count of 5 and an alpha of 0.1. Repertoire overlap between compartments was quantified with the Jaccard Index and Morisita Overlap Index. GLIPH grouped TCR beta CDR3s together with public tetramer-defined viral CDR3s, and a viral motif had to include at least three viral sequences and show V-gene enrichment. TCRdb took over this immuneACCESS table, retaining in-frame rearrangements with V and J assigned. Such tables are incomplete; in checked studies, under half of the missing clones stem from an unresolved V gene, and the remainder is unexplained. D and trimming were read from the DNA, whereas the V and J calls and clone size are those reported in that table. For this sample there are tens of thousands of clones; about 89% appear just once. The top ten clonotypes cover about an eighth of the sample.

At diagnosis, peripheral blood, uninvolved tumor-adjacent lung and tumor were collected and stored as a combination of fresh-frozen and FFPE material. For TCR repertoire profiling, blood samples were analyzed in the form of peripheral blood mononuclear cells. The CDR3 spans 13 residues, from the cysteine through the phenylalanine. The read is trimmed to its CDR3 DNA, 39 bases read in frame from base 1. V and J lose 5 bases and 4 bases, and a span of 12 bases separates them. CDR1 and CDR2 are read off the germline V gene as SGDLS and YYNGEE. These data come from a study of T cells in localized non-small cell lung cancer (dated by TCRdb to the early 2020s). A note on the overall study: T cell repertoires of approximately 250 early-stage NSCLC patients were analyzed, with tumors being compared against uninvolved tumor-adjacent lungs. The cohort was made up of around 250 treatment-naive NSCLC patients whose localized lung tumors had been resected. A mean age of approximately 66 years was recorded for the NSCLC patients, of whom roughly 130 were male and some 100 were female.

Summary of the overall study and its limitations: Because multi-region sequencing of the tumors was not done, intratumor heterogeneity could not be ruled out. A median of around 57 of the top 100 tumor clones were detected in paired uninvolved adjacent lung, and around 30 of these tumor clones were also found among the top 100 clones of the paired uninvolved adjacent lung. Longer overall survival was associated with higher T cell density in blood, whereas shorter survival was associated with higher clonality in adjacent lung. Since the design was exploratory, TCR variables were selected using unadjusted p-values with no false-discovery rate correction. Uninvolved tumor-adjacent lung showed the highest T cell clonality, higher than tumor, which suggests more focused antigenic responses in the uninvolved tumor-adjacent lung.

In this chain, TRBV9 is recombined with TRBJ1-1; the D segment cannot be called with confidence. This sequence originates from a male donor aged 60 or over with stage I lung adenocarcinoma. The specimen comprised peripheral blood, sampled before any cancer treatment. In nucleotide form, the sequence is TGTGCCAGCAGTCAGGTGCCGAGCACTGAAGCTTTCTTT. Its product reads: CASSQVPSTEAFF.